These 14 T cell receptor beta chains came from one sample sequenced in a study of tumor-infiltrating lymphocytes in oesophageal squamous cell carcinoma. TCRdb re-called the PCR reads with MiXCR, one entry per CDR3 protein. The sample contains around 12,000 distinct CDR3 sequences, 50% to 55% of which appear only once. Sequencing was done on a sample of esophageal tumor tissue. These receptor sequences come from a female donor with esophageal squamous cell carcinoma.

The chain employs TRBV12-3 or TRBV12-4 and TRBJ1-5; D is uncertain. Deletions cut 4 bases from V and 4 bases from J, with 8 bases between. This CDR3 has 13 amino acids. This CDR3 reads CASSSNRNQPQHF. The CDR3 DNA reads TGTGCCAGCAGTTCGAACAGAAATCAGCCCCAGCATTTT.

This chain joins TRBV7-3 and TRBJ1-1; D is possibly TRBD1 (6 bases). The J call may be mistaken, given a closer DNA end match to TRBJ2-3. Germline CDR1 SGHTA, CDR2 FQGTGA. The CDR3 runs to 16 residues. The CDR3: CASSLDFHRGTDTQYF. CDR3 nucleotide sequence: TGTGCCAGCAGCTTAGACTTTCACAGGGGCACAGATACGCAGTATTTT.

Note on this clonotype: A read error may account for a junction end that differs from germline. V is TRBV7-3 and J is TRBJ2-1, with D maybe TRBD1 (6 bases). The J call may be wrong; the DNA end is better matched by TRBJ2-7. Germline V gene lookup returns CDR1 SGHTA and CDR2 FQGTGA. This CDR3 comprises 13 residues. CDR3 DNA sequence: TGTGCCAGCAGCCCCAGGGGTAATTACGAACAGTACTTC. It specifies CASSPRGNYEQYF.

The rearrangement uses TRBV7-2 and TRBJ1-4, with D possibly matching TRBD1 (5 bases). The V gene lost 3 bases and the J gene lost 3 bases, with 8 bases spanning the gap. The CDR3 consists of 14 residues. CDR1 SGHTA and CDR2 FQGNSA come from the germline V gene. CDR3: CASSFQGSNEKLFF. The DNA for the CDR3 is TGTGCCAGCAGCTTTCAGGGCTCTAATGAAAAACTGTTTTTT.

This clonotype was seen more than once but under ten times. CDR3 loop: CASSLGTRSSGANVLTF. Here the CDR3 DNA reads TGTGCCAGCAGCTTGGGGACTAGAAGCTCTGGGGCCAACGTCCTGACTTTC. V and J are TRBV7-2 and TRBJ2-6; 8 positions match TRBD2. Unmatched junction bases numbered 4, after V lost 3 bases and J lost 0 bases. CDR3 length: 17 amino acids. Per germline, CDR1 SGHTA and CDR2 FQGNSA.

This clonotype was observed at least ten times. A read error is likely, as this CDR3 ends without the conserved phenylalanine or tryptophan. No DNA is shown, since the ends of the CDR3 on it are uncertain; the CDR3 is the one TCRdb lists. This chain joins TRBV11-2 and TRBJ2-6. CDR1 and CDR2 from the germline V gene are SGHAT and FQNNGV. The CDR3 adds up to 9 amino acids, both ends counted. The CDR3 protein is CASSLRDSS.

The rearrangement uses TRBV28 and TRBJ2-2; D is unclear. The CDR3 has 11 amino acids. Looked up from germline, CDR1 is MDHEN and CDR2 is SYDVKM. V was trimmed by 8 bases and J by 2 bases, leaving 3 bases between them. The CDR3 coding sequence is TGTGCCAGCGCAAACACCGGGGAGCTGTTTTTT. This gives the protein CASANTGELFF.

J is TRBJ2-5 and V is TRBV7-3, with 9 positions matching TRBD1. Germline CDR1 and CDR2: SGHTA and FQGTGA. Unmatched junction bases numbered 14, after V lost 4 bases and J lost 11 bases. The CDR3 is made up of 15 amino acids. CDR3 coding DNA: TGTGCCAGCAGCTCAGGGACAGGGATTGAGAATGAGCAGTACTTC. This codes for CASSSGTGIENEQYF.

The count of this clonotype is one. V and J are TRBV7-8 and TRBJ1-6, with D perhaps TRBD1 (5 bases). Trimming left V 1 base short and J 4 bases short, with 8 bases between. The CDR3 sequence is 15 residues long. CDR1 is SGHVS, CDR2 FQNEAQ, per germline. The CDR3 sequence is CASSLGGTYNSPLHF. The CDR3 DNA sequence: TGTGCCAGCAGCTTAGGGGGGACTTATAATTCACCCCTCCACTTT.

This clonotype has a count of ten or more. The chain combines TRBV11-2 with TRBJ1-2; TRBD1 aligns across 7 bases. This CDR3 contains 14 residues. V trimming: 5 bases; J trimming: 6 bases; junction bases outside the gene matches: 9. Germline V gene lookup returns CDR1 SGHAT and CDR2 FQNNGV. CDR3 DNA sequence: TGTGCCAGCAGCACGCGACAGGGTTTAGATGGCTACACCTTC. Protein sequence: CASSTRQGLDGYTF.

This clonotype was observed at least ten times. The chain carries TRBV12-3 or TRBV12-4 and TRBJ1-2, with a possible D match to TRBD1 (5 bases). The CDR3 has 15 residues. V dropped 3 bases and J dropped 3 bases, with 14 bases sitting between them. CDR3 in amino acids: CASSLKGRGDYGYTF. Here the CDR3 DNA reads TGTGCCAGCAGTTTGAAGGGACGGGGCGACTATGGCTACACCTTC.

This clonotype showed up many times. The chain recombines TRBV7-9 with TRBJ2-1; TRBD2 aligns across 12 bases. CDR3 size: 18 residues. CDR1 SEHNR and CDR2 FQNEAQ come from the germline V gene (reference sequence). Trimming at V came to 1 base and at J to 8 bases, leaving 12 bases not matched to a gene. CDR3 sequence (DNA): TGTGCCAGCAGCTTAGGGTGGCTAGCGGGAGGGCACAGGCATGAGCAGTTCTTC. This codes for CASSLGWLAGGHRHEQFF.

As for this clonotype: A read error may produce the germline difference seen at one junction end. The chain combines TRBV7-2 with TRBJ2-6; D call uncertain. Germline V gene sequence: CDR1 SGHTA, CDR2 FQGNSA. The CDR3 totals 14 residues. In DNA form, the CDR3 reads TGTGCCAGCAGCTTACTAGGGATGTTGTCACCCCTCCACTTC. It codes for CASSLLGMLSPLHF.

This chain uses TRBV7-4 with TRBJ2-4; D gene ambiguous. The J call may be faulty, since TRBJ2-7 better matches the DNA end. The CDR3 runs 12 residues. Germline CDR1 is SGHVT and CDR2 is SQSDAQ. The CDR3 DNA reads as TGTGCCAGCAGCCCCACTTCCTACGAGCAGTACTTC. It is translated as CASSPTSYEQYF.